What follows is one T cell receptor (beta chain) and its context. What it binds is unknown. Germline CDR1 reads SNHLY; CDR2 reads FYNNEI. Trimming took off 1 base at V and 3 bases at J, with 21 bases between the two ends. The CDR3 has 18 residues. Of the isolated RNA, all was reverse transcribed, and so the sequenced material was expressed TCRB transcripts. Sequenced by immunoSEQ multiplex PCR; TCRdb stores in-frame clones only, minus some. The table lists some 350,000 clones, about 14% of them singletons, with about 0.015% in the top ten. This sample is part of a study of beta chain features in type 1 diabetes. Study results and limitations: All four CD4+ subsets of Type 1 diabetes patients contained TCRB CDR3s that were moderately but significantly shorter.

The J gene is TRBJ1-2, the V gene TRBV2, with unresolved D. Sequencing was carried out using naive CD4+ T cells from blood. The sequence derives from a woman aged 18-29 years with type 1 diabetes. The CDR3 DNA follows: TGTGCCAGCAGTGAAGATAATGGTTGGGAGCGGCTAGACTATGGCTACACCTTC. Translation: CASSEDNGWERLDYGYTF.